The rows below give T cell receptor beta chains drawn from one sample of a study of identical twins. TCRdb redid the calling of the 5' RACE reads with MiXCR, one entry per CDR3 protein. The data hold a few hundred thousand distinct CDR3 sequences, with about 10% observed a single time. Sequencing was carried out using memory T cells sorted from blood. The receptors were gathered from a man in his fifties in good health. CDR3s include the opening cysteine and the closing phenylalanine or tryptophan.

V: TRBV5-1
CDR3: CASQDRFSGANVLTF

V: TRBV4-3
CDR3: CASSKFMGSSETQYF

V: TRBV5-1
CDR3: CASSFRAGGPGNEQFF

V: TRBV7-2
CDR3: CASSPGAKGNTIYF

V: TRBV12-3/TRBV12-4
CDR3: CASSKGKGSNEKLFF

V: TRBV4-2
CDR3: CASSLNRRTGELFF

V: TRBV12-3/TRBV12-4
CDR3: CASSPGDGGEKLFF

V: TRBV28
CDR3: CASSLGYTEAFF

V: TRBV5-1
CDR3: CASSWRAGTTYEQYF

V: TRBV4-1
CDR3: CASSRIPGTSGTEHTGELFF

V: TRBV5-8
CDR3: CASSFLVGSYNEQFF

V: TRBV12-3/TRBV12-4
CDR3: CASSLGTGGAYEQYF

V: TRBV4-3
CDR3: CASSLSAHSPSSRTYGYTF

V: TRBV18
CDR3: CASSPQSGSAYNEQFF

V: TRBV5-1
CDR3: CASSLVRSDTQYF

V: TRBV5-6
CDR3: CASSSDNSPLHF

V: TRBV6-5
CDR3: CASSYARTSLVGEQYF

V: TRBV6-1
CDR3: CASSHDSPYPYEQYF

V: TRBV4-3
CDR3: CASSQSAGNNEQFF

V: TRBV7-9
CDR3: CASSLWGIETEYNEQFF

V: TRBV20-1
CDR3: CSAILGNRGNTEAFF

V: TRBV4-2
CDR3: CASSLRSTGGYGYTF

V: TRBV25-1
CDR3: CASSDFGRTTGELFF

V: TRBV6-2/TRBV6-3
CDR3: CASRRDSRETYEQYF

V: TRBV6-5
CDR3: CASSYSGGAGNQPQHF

V: TRBV6-2/TRBV6-3
CDR3: CASRPRVKGMRETQYF

V: TRBV12-3/TRBV12-4
CDR3: CASSLADPGRVEKLFF

V: TRBV6-5
CDR3: CASSYSPPGLSSYEQYF

V: TRBV3-1
CDR3: CASSQAGPAYEQYF

V: TRBV5-1
CDR3: CASRPTSVYEQYF

V: TRBV30
CDR3: CAWSGQGETQYF

V: TRBV5-1
CDR3: CASSLAAGQGDTPLHF

V: TRBV7-8
CDR3: CASSLGTPRTGELFF

V: TRBV11-2
CDR3: CASSLLPGQGGGELFF

V: TRBV4-2
CDR3: CASSQDRRDGYNEQFF

V: TRBV27
CDR3: CASSLKGQGYRGTDTQYF

V: TRBV4-2
CDR3: CASSQAGQGSQQYF

V: TRBV6-7
CDR3: CASSYSSGDETQYF

V: TRBV20-1
CDR3: CSAREHDFRDEQYF

V: TRBV7-9
CDR3: CASSFSAGSGNPEAFF

V: TRBV6-5
CDR3: CASSSGPHSLNTEAFF

V: TRBV5-6
CDR3: CASSGEGDEQFF